The 5 T cell receptor beta chains presented below share a single source sample, sequenced in a study of blood T cell repertoires in COVID-19. Sequenced by immunoSEQ multiplex PCR; TCRdb stores in-frame clones only, minus some. Of under 200,000 clones listed, less than 90% are singletons. The specimen was PBMCs or T cells enriched from blood (not recorded which). All receptors derive from a woman in her forties or fifties who had recovered from COVID-19.

This clone has a handful of counts. The CDR3 DNA is TGTGCCGCACCGCTCAGAAAGAACACTGAAGCTTTCTTT. Translated: CAAPLRKNTEAFF. V is TRBV2 and J is TRBJ1-1; no reliable D call. The CDR3 loop spans 13 amino acids. The V gene lost 11 bases and the J gene lost 1 base, with 14 bases spanning the gap. In germline, CDR1 is SNHLY, CDR2 FYNNEI.

J is TRBJ1-6 and V is TRBV20-1; D gene unclear. The germline V gene encodes CDR1 DFQATT and CDR2 SNEGSKA (reference sequence). The CDR3 has 13 residues. Trimming took 3 bases from V and 7 from J, leaving 10 bases between them. The CDR3 DNA follows: TGCAGTGCTAGTTTGGGCAGCAATTCACCCCTCCACTTT. Amino acid sequence: CSASLGSNSPLHF.

The chain has TRBV5-1 and TRBJ2-7; TRBD1 agrees at 7 bases. The CDR3 runs to 15 residues. CDR1 SGHRS and CDR2 YFSETQ come from the germline V gene. J lost 2 bases, V lost 1 base, and 6 bases had no gene match. This chain's CDR3 is CASSLSAGTAYEQYF. The CDR3 coding sequence is TGCGCCAGCAGCTTGTCGGCCGGGACAGCCTACGAGCAGTACTTC.

The rearrangement links TRBV28 to TRBJ2-3; D might be TRBD1 (5 bases). Trimming cost V 8 bases and J 2 bases, with 17 bases left between them. The CDR3 contains 15 residues. The germline V gene encodes CDR1 MDHEN and CDR2 SYDVKM. The CDR3 DNA reads as TGTGCCAGCTCATCCCGACAGTCTTACACAGATACGCAGTATTTT. Encoded protein: CASSSRQSYTDTQYF.

The rearrangement joins TRBV30 to TRBJ2-1; D gene uncertain. Trimming took off 3 bases at V and 6 bases at J, with 6 bases between the two ends. CDR3 length: 11 residues. Germline V CDR1 and CDR2: GTSNPN, SVGIG (reference sequence). CDR3 sequence reads: CAWSDTNEQFF. DNA of the CDR3: TGTGCCTGGAGCGACACCAATGAGCAGTTCTTC.